A selection of T cell receptor beta chains follows, all from one sample in a study of identical twins. TCRdb itself ran the 5' RACE reads through MiXCR, one entry per CDR3 protein. The table lists about 890,000 distinct CDR3 sequences, roughly an eighth of them singletons, with around 1.6% in the top ten. These data are also associated with another study on yellow fever vaccine responses in identical twins.

The specimen was PBMCs. These receptors were obtained from a young woman in good health. Each CDR3 is given with its conserved first and last residue. A D gene is named only where the DNA matches it firmly. Clone size is stated in some rows and not others, as once, few, many or a class when expanded.

D gene | J gene | clone size | V gene | CDR3 DNA | CDR3 protein
TRBD1 | TRBJ2-7 | few | TRBV3-1 | TGTGCCAGCAGCCAATGGGGGACAGGGAGCCCCTACGAGCAGTACTTC | CASSQWGTGSPYEQYF
NA | TRBJ2-3 | NA | TRBV24-1 | TGTGCCACCAGTGACCCCAGAGGCCCTAGCACAGATACGCAGTATTTT | CATSDPRGPSTDTQYF
NA | TRBJ2-1 | few | TRBV29-1 | TGCAGCGTTTGGCAGAGGAGCTCCTACAATGAGCAGTTCTTC | CSVWQRSSYNEQFF
NA | TRBJ2-7 | NA | TRBV2 | TGTGCCAGCAGAGTGGATGGACCTACCTACGAGCAGTACTTC | CASRVDGPTYEQYF
TRBD1 | TRBJ2-5 | few | TRBV14 | TGTGCCAGCAGCCAGGGGACAGGGGGAAGACAAGAGACCCAGTACTTC | CASSQGTGGRQETQYF
NA | TRBJ1-6 | few | TRBV14 | TGTGCCAGCAGCCAAGATCACGGTTCACCCCTCCACTTT | CASSQDHGSPLHF
TRBD1 | TRBJ2-1 | few | TRBV11-2 | TGTGCCAGCAGAACCGGGACAGGGCATTACAATGAGCAGTTCTTC | CASRTGTGHYNEQFF
NA | TRBJ1-5 | few | TRBV15 | TGTGCCACCAGCCCAGGGAATCAGCCCCAGCATTTT | CATSPGNQPQHF
NA | TRBJ2-5 | few | TRBV5-5 | TGTGCCAGCAGCATAGGACAGAAGCAAGAGACCCAGTACTTC | CASSIGQKQETQYF
NA | TRBJ2-4 | few | TRBV4-1 | TGCGCCAGCAGCGACCTCAGGGGTCCCAAAAACATTCAGTACTTC | CASSDLRGPKNIQYF
TRBD2 | TRBJ2-3 | NA | TRBV7-9 | TGTGCCAGCAGCCAACCACCGGGGGGTACAGATACGCAGTATTTT | CASSQPPGGTDTQYF
NA | TRBJ1-5 | few | TRBV6-1 | TGTGCCAGCAGCGATACGGGACACCGAAATCAGCCCCAGCATTTT | CASSDTGHRNQPQHF
NA | TRBJ2-2 | NA | TRBV11-3 | TGTGCCAGCAGCTTAGGGGACACCGACACCGGGGAGCTGTTTTTT | CASSLGDTDTGELFF
TRBD1 | TRBJ2-1 | NA | TRBV15 | TGTGCCACCAGCACCGGGACAGGACTATACAATGAGCAGTTCTTC | CATSTGTGLYNEQFF
NA | TRBJ2-5 | once | TRBV6-5 | TGTGCCAGCAGTCACTCCGGGACACCACAAGAGACCCAGTACTTC | CASSHSGTPQETQYF
NA | TRBJ2-7 | NA | TRBV29-1 | TGCAGCGTTGGGCAGGGGTCGACCCTGGAGCAGTACTTC | CSVGQGSTLEQYF
TRBD1 | TRBJ1-2 | once | TRBV5-5 | TGTGCCAGCAGTCCTGGCAGGGGGCCCTATGGCTACACCTTC | CASSPGRGPYGYTF
NA | TRBJ2-2 | few | TRBV12-3/TRBV12-4 | TGTGCCAGCAGTCCCAGCGAAGCCGGGGAGCTGTTTTTT | CASSPSEAGELFF
TRBD1 | TRBJ1-4 | many | TRBV12-3/TRBV12-4 | TGTGCCAGCAGGCTCGCAGGGGGTTCAGAAAAACTGTTTTTT | CASRLAGGSEKLFF
NA | TRBJ2-7 | NA | TRBV6-2/TRBV6-3 | TGTGCCAGCAGAAGGGGTGTGGGCCCTTACGAGCAGTACTTC | CASRRGVGPYEQYF
NA | TRBJ1-1 | many | TRBV12-3/TRBV12-4 | TGTGCCAGCAGCCCCGTGACGGGCAGCTATGAAGCTTTCTTT | CASSPVTGSYEAFF
NA | TRBJ2-3 | many | TRBV5-1 | TGCGCCAGCAGCTTGGGGGACGCACCTAGCACAGATACGCAGTATTTT | CASSLGDAPSTDTQYF
TRBD2 | TRBJ2-1 | few | TRBV19 | TGTGCCAGTAGAAGAGGGAGACTAGCGGGGGACAATGAGCAGTTCTTC | CASRRGRLAGDNEQFF
TRBD1 | TRBJ2-7 | few | TRBV20-1 | TGCAGTGCAGAGCGGGACAGGGGTCCCGAGCAGTACTTC | CSAERDRGPEQYF
NA | TRBJ2-1 | many | TRBV7-9 | TGTGCCAGCAGCCCTGGTGGGGGGAACCCGGGGTTCTTC | CASSPGGGNPGFF
TRBD2 | TRBJ2-2 | NA | TRBV11-3 | TGTGCCAGCAGCTTTCCTAGCGGGATCAACACCGGGGAGCTGTTTTTT | CASSFPSGINTGELFF